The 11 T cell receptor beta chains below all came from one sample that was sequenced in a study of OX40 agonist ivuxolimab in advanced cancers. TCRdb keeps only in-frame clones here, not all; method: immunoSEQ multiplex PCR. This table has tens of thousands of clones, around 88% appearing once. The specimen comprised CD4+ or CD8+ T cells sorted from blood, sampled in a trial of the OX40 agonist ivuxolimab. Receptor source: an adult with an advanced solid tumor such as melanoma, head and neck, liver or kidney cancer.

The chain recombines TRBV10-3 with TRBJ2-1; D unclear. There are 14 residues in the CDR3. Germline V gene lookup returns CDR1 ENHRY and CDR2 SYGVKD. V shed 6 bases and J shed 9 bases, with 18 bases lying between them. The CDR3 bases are TGTGCCATCAGCGCGGATCCGAGGAGTGGTGAGCAGTTCTTC. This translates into CAISADPRSGEQFF.

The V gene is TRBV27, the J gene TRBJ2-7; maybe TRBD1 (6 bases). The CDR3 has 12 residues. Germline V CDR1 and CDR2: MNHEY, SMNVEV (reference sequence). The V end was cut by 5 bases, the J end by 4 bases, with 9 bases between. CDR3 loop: CASSPQGYEQYF. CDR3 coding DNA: TGTGCCAGCAGTCCCCAGGGGTACGAGCAGTACTTC.

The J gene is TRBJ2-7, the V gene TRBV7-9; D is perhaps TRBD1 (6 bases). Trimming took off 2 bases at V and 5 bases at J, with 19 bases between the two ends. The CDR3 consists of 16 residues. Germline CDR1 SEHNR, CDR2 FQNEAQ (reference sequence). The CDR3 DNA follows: TGTGCCAGCAGCTTATTAAGAACAGGGTCAATTAACGAGCAGTACTTC. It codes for CASSLLRTGSINEQYF.

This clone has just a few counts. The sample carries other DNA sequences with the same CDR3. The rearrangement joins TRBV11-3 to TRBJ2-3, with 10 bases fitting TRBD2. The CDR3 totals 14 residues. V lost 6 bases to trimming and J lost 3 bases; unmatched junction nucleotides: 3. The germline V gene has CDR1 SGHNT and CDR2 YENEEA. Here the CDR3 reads CASSPTSGTDTQYF. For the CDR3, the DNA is TGTGCCAGCAGTCCGACTAGCGGGACAGATACGCAGTATTTT.

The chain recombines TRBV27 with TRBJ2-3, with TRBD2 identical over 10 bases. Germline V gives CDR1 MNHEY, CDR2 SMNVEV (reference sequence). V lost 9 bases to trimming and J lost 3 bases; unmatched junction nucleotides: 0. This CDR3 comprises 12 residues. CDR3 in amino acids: CARLAGTDTQYF. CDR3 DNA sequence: TGTGCCAGACTAGCGGGGACAGATACGCAGTATTTT.

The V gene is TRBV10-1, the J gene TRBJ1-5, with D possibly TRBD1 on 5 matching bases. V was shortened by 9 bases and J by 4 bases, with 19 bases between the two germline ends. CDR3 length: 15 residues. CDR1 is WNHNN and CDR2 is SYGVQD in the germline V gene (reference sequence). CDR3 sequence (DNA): TGCGCCAGTTCCCGAGGGGACCATCCAAATCAGCCCCAGCATTTT. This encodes CASSRGDHPNQPQHF.

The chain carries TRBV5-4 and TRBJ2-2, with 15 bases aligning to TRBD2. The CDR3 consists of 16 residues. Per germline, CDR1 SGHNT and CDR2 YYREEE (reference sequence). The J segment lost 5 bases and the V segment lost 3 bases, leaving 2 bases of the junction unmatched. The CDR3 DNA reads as TGTGCCAGCAGCTGGGGGACTAGCGGGAGGACCGGGGAGCTGTTTTTT. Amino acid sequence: CASSWGTSGRTGELFF. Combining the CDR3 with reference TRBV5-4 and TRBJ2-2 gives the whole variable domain ETGVTQSPTHLIKTRGQQVTLRCSSQSGHNTVSWYQQALGQGPQFIFQYYREEENGRGNFPPRFSGLQFPNYSSELNVNALELDDSALYLCASSWGTSGRTGELFFGEGSRLTVL.

The CDR3 region has the DNA TGTGCCAGCACGTTATACTCTGGGGCCAACGTCCTGACTTTC. Protein product: CASTLYSGANVLTF. The rearrangement joins TRBV6-5 to TRBJ2-6; D gene uncertain. The germline gives CDR1 MNHEY, CDR2 SVGAGI. Trimming left V 7 bases short and J 0 bases short, with 7 bases between. This CDR3 is 14 amino acids long.

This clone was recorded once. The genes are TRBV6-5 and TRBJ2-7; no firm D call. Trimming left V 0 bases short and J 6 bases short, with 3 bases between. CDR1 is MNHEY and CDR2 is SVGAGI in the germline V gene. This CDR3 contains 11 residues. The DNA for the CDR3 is TGTGCCAGCAGTTACTCTTTCGAGCAGTACTTC. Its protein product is CASSYSFEQYF.

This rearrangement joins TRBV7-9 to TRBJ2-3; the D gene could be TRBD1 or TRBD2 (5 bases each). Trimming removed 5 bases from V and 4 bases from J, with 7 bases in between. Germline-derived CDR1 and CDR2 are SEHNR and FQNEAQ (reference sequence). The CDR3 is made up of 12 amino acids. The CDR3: CASSRGADTQYF. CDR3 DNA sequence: TGTGCCAGCAGCCGAGGGGCAGATACGCAGTATTTT.

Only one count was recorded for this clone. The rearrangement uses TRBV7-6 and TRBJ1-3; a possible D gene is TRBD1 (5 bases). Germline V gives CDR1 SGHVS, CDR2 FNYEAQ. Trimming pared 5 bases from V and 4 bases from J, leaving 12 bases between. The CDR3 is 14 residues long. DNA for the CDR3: TGTGCCAGCAGCCCCGGGGACGACGGAAACACCATATATTTT. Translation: CASSPGDDGNTIYF.